This passage covers 29 T cell receptor beta chains from one sample sequenced in a study of control samples from healthy donors and cancer patients. Sequenced by immunoSEQ multiplex PCR; TCRdb stores in-frame clones only, minus some. Of roughly 86,000 clones in the sample, just over 90% were seen once. Sequenced material: blood. The receptors were sampled from a woman between 18 and 30 years old in good health.

The chain links TRBV6-5 to TRBJ2-3; D is perhaps TRBD2 (6 bases). CDR3 length: 13 amino acids. Trimming removed 4 bases from V and 5 bases from J, with 10 bases in between. CDR1 is MNHEY, CDR2 SVGAGI, per germline. CDR3 sequence (DNA): TGTGCCAGCAGTTCCCAGGGAGGAGATACGCAGTATTTT. It codes for CASSSQGGDTQYF.

This chain uses TRBV27 with TRBJ2-7, with D maybe TRBD2 (5 bases). The length of the CDR3 is 11 residues. CDR1 and CDR2 (germline): MNHEY, SMNVEV (reference sequence). V shed 8 bases and J shed 4 bases, with 9 bases lying between them. The CDR3 is CASGSGYEQYF. The DNA of the CDR3 is TGTGCCAGCGGGTCGGGGTACGAGCAGTACTTC.

The chain employs TRBV5-1 and TRBJ2-2; 15 nucleotides agree with TRBD2. With 2 bases clipped from V and 6 bases from J, the junction kept 2 bases outside the gene matches. The germline gives CDR1 SGHRS, CDR2 YFSETQ. The CDR3 runs 16 residues. The CDR3 reads CASSFGTSGGPGELFF. The CDR3 coding sequence is TGCGCCAGCAGCTTCGGGACTAGCGGGGGGCCCGGGGAGCTGTTTTTT.

The rearrangement links TRBV7-8 to TRBJ1-5; D uncertain. The CDR3 spans 15 residues. Trimming cost V 2 bases and J 6 bases, with 14 bases left between them. The germline V gene encodes CDR1 SGHVS and CDR2 FQNEAQ. The CDR3 bases are TGTGCCAGCAGCTTATACGATATGGGAGGTCAGCCCCAGCATTTT. Translated, it gives CASSLYDMGGQPQHF. Full variable domain (missing parts from reference TRBV7-8 and TRBJ1-5): GAGVSQSPRYKVAKRGQDVALRCDPISGHVSLFWYQQALGQGPEFLTYFQNEAQLDKSGLPSDRFFAERPEGSVSTLKIQRTQQEDSAVYLCASSLYDMGGQPQHFGDGTRLSIL.

The chain has TRBV19 and TRBJ2-1, with 8 bases fitting TRBD2. The J segment lost 0 bases and the V segment lost 2 bases, leaving 3 bases of the junction unmatched. CDR1 and CDR2 (germline): LNHDA, SQIVND (reference sequence). The CDR3 loop spans 16 amino acids. CDR3 sequence: CASSILAGTSYNEQFF. In DNA form, the CDR3 reads TGTGCCAGTAGTATATTAGCGGGGACCTCCTACAATGAGCAGTTCTTC.

The chain employs TRBV7-6 and TRBJ2-1; 9 bases align to TRBD1. The CDR3 runs 15 residues. CDR1 is SGHVS, CDR2 FNYEAQ, per germline. V lost 1 base to trimming and J lost 3 bases; unmatched junction nucleotides: 1. The CDR3 loop reads CASSLVTGGYNEQFF. CDR3 DNA: TGTGCCAGCAGCTTAGTGACAGGGGGCTACAATGAGCAGTTCTTC.

To note about this clone: One end of the junction does not line up with germline, which may come from a read error. J is TRBJ1-4 and V is TRBV2, with D maybe TRBD1 (6 bases). The length of the CDR3 is 15 residues. Germline V gives CDR1 SNHLY, CDR2 FYNNEI. In DNA form, the CDR3 reads TGTGCCAGCCGTGAGGACAGAGCAACTAATGAAAAACTGTTTTTT. It is translated as CASREDRATNEKLFF.

The V call is TRBV7-3, the J call TRBJ2-1, with D hard to call. The CDR3 sequence is 13 residues long. Germline CDR1 is SGHTA and CDR2 is FQGTGA. V dropped 2 bases and J dropped 4 bases, with 6 bases sitting between them. CDR3 loop: CASSLSDYNEQFF. In DNA form, the CDR3 reads TGTGCCAGCAGCTTATCAGATTACAATGAGCAGTTCTTC.

V usage is TRBV10-3 and J usage is TRBJ1-5; TRBD1 aligns across 7 bases. The CDR3 loop spans 12 amino acids. Germline assignment: CDR1 ENHRY and CDR2 SYGVKD. The ends lost 10 bases at V and 3 bases at J; junction bases unmatched: 3. Here the CDR3 DNA reads TGTGCCACCGGGACAGACAATCAGCCCCAGCATTTT. It is translated as CATGTDNQPQHF.

The chain recombines TRBV7-9 with TRBJ2-1, with TRBD2 matching 7 bases. The CDR3 sequence is 17 residues long. Unmatched junction bases numbered 7, after V lost 0 bases and J lost 2 bases. Per the germline V gene, CDR1 is SEHNR and CDR2 is FQNEAQ (reference sequence). CDR3 in amino acids: CASSLASTSEAYNEQFF. As DNA, the CDR3 is TGTGCCAGCAGCTTAGCGTCAACTAGCGAGGCCTACAATGAGCAGTTCTTC. Full variable domain (remainder filled in from reference TRBV7-9 and TRBJ2-1): DTGVSQNPRHKITKRGQNVTFRCDPISEHNRLYWYRQTLGQGPEFLTYFQNEAQLEKSRLLSDRFSAERPKGSFSTLEIQRTEQGDSAMYLCASSLASTSEAYNEQFFGPGTRLTVL.

The chain employs TRBV27 and TRBJ1-2; 9 bases agree with TRBD1. The V gene end was trimmed by 1 base and the J gene end by 6 bases; junction bases not matched to a gene: 12. Germline V gives CDR1 MNHEY, CDR2 SMNVEV (reference sequence). The CDR3 totals 17 residues. CDR3 nucleotides: TGTGCCAGCAGTTTATACTCCCCCGGGACAGGGTTAAATGGCTACACCTTC. Amino acids: CASSLYSPGTGLNGYTF.

In regard to this clone: Other DNA variants within this sample encode the same CDR3. The chain uses TRBV7-3 and TRBJ1-1; D is uncertain. The CDR3 is 14 residues long. V lost 2 bases and J lost 0, with 7 bases in between. Germline CDR1 and CDR2: SGHTA and FQGTGA. CDR3 DNA: TGTGCCAGCAGCTTAGGAGGGATGAACACTGAAGCTTTCTTT. It specifies CASSLGGMNTEAFF.

This chain joins TRBV7-8 and TRBJ1-2, with 8 nucleotides matching TRBD1. V dropped 3 bases and J dropped 3; count of bases not matched to a gene: 6. The CDR3 contains 15 residues. Germline assignment: CDR1 SGHVS and CDR2 FQNEAQ. CDR3 sequence (DNA): TGTGCCAGCAGCTTGGACAGGGTTGGCCACTATGGCTACACCTTC. It yields the protein CASSLDRVGHYGYTF.

This clone was recorded only once. The genes are TRBV5-1 and TRBJ2-3, with a tentative D call TRBD2 (6 bases). Trimming shortened V by 3 bases and J by 3 bases, and 8 bases separated the two germline ends. Germline lookup yields CDR1 SGHRS and CDR2 YFSETQ. CDR3 size: 13 residues. CDR3 amino acids: CASSSGTTDTQYF. In DNA form, the CDR3 reads TGCGCCAGCAGCTCCGGGACTACAGATACGCAGTATTTT.

About this clone: A read error may explain this, as a much larger clone is one base away. The rearrangement uses TRBV5-6 and TRBJ1-1; 8 bases match TRBD1. With V trimmed by 5 bases and J by 4 bases, 1 base remained unmatched. The CDR3 runs to 12 residues. From germline, CDR1 is SGHDT and CDR2 YYEEEE. This CDR3 is CASSTGGTEAFF. DNA of the CDR3: TGTGCCAGCAGTACAGGGGGCACTGAAGCTTTCTTT.

J is TRBJ1-6 and V is TRBV7-8; no clear D gene. CDR1 and CDR2 (germline): SGHVS, FQNEAQ. CDR3 length equals 17 residues. Trimming left V 5 bases short and J 7 bases short, with 21 bases between. The CDR3 DNA follows: TGTGCCAGCAGCCCTCAACCCGCAGGCACAGTGAATTCACCCCTCCACTTT. Translating it yields CASSPQPAGTVNSPLHF.

This chain joins TRBV10-2 and TRBJ1-5; unclear D gene. V was clipped by 1 base and J by 4 bases, with 5 bases between them. Germline V gives CDR1 WSHSY, CDR2 SAAADI. The CDR3 loop spans 13 amino acids. CDR3 region: CASSEWRNQPQHF. DNA for the CDR3: TGCGCCAGCAGTGAGTGGCGAAATCAGCCCCAGCATTTT.

The chain's CDR3 is CASSIGQAYGYTF. In DNA form, the CDR3 reads TGTGCCAGTAGTATCGGCCAGGCCTATGGCTACACCTTC. This chain joins TRBV19 and TRBJ1-2; D unresolved. This CDR3 has 13 amino acids. Looked up from germline, CDR1 is LNHDA and CDR2 is SQIVND (reference sequence). Between the trimmed V and J ends, which lost 3 bases and 4 bases, there was a span of 9 bases.

The chain has TRBV10-2 and TRBJ1-2; 7 bases map to TRBD1. The V gene's germline CDR1 is WSHSY and CDR2 SAAADI. Losses at the gene ends were 6 bases for V and 8 bases for J; bases not matched to a gene: 9. The CDR3 has 13 residues. CDR3 bases: TGCGCCAGCAGGGTAGAGGGGGCCGGGGGCTACACCTTC. Amino acids: CASRVEGAGGYTF.

V and J are TRBV5-6 and TRBJ1-2, with TRBD1 identical over 7 bases. Germline CDR1 and CDR2: SGHDT and YYEEEE. V shed 7 bases, J shed 5 bases, and the junction held 8 bases outside the gene matches. The CDR3 sequence is 13 residues long. The CDR3 DNA reads TGTGCCAGCCGGAGACCAGGGGGGTATGGCTACACCTTC. Translating it yields CASRRPGGYGYTF.

This sequence joins TRBV2 and TRBJ2-1; D is perhaps TRBD2 (6 bases). Germline V gene data show CDR1 as SNHLY and CDR2 as FYNNEI. The CDR3 spans 14 residues. The V gene lost 7 bases and the J gene lost 1 base, with 11 bases spanning the gap. CDR3: CASIGGYSYNEQFF. The DNA for the CDR3 is TGTGCCAGCATTGGGGGGTATTCCTACAATGAGCAGTTCTTC.

The V call is TRBV19, the J call TRBJ1-1; 7 positions match TRBD1. This CDR3 spans 14 amino acids. CDR1 and CDR2 from the germline V gene are LNHDA and SQIVND (reference sequence). V shed 5 bases, J shed 6 bases, and the junction held 9 bases outside the gene matches. CDR3 in DNA: TGTGCCAGTAGTCCGATTGACAGGGTCCCTGAAGCTTTCTTT. Encoded protein: CASSPIDRVPEAFF.

The gene calls are TRBV10-1 and TRBJ2-3, with 9 bases lining up with TRBD2. This CDR3 is 15 amino acids long. Germline loops: CDR1 WNHNN, CDR2 SYGVQD (reference sequence). After removal of 2 bases from V and 3 bases from J, the junction contained 3 bases not matched to a gene. DNA for the CDR3: TGCGCCAGCAGTGAGGTAGCGGGGGAGACAGATACGCAGTATTTT. Translation gives CASSEVAGETDTQYF.

V gene TRBV5-4 combines with J gene TRBJ2-2; 9 bases match TRBD1. CDR3 length equals 16 residues. Trimming at V came to 1 base and at J to 2 bases, leaving 3 bases not matched to a gene. Germline assignment: CDR1 SGHNT and CDR2 YYREEE (reference sequence). The CDR3 spells CASSLRTGANTGELFF. The DNA for the CDR3 is TGTGCCAGCAGCTTGAGGACAGGGGCTAACACCGGGGAGCTGTTTTTT.

The V call is TRBV6-5, the J call TRBJ2-5; D not resolved. In germline, CDR1 is MNHEY, CDR2 SVGAGI. The CDR3 totals 11 residues. The germline V and J ends were trimmed by 6 bases and 4 bases, with 6 bases remaining between them. The CDR3 here is CASRGLETQYF. CDR3 bases: TGTGCCAGCAGGGGCCTAGAGACCCAGTACTTC.

The V call is TRBV2, the J call TRBJ2-7; D may be TRBD1 or TRBD2 (5 bases each). V was pared by 6 bases and J by 5 bases, with 14 bases between. CDR1 is SNHLY, CDR2 FYNNEI, per germline. The CDR3 sequence is 13 residues long. The CDR3 loop reads CASSPGTFNEQYF. The CDR3 nucleotides are TGTGCCAGCAGCCCCGGGACGTTTAACGAGCAGTACTTC. Filled out from reference TRBV2 and TRBJ2-7, the complete variable domain reads EPEVTQTPSHQVTQMGQEVILRCVPISNHLYFYWYRQILGQKVEFLVSFYNNEISEKSEIFDDQFSVERPDGSNFTLKIRSTKLEDSAMYFCASSPGTFNEQYFGPGTRLTVT.

J is TRBJ2-7 and V is TRBV27; D is perhaps TRBD1 (6 bases). V dropped 6 bases and J dropped 7 bases, with 16 bases sitting between them. CDR1 MNHEY and CDR2 SMNVEV come from the germline V gene (reference sequence). The CDR3 runs 13 residues. As DNA, the CDR3 is TGTGCCAGCAGCCGCAGGACAGTCAGGGAGCAGTACTTC. This encodes CASSRRTVREQYF.

The rearrangement joins TRBV4-1 to TRBJ1-5; the D is unclear. The germline V gene has CDR1 MGHRA and CDR2 YSYEKL. Trimming cost V 0 bases and J 7 bases, with 13 bases left between them. The length of the CDR3 is 15 residues. CDR3 residues: CASSQDFSGGQPQHF. For the CDR3, the DNA is TGCGCCAGCAGCCAAGATTTTTCCGGCGGGCAGCCCCAGCATTTT.

The rearrangement uses TRBV2 and TRBJ1-3, with a possible D match to TRBD1 (5 bases). This CDR3 is built from 13 residues. Germline V gene lookup returns CDR1 SNHLY and CDR2 FYNNEI. Trimming took off 1 base at V and 7 bases at J, with 8 bases between the two ends. CDR3 DNA: TGTGCCAGCAGTGAAGAGGGGAGGAACACCATATATTTT. Translating gives CASSEEGRNTIYF.